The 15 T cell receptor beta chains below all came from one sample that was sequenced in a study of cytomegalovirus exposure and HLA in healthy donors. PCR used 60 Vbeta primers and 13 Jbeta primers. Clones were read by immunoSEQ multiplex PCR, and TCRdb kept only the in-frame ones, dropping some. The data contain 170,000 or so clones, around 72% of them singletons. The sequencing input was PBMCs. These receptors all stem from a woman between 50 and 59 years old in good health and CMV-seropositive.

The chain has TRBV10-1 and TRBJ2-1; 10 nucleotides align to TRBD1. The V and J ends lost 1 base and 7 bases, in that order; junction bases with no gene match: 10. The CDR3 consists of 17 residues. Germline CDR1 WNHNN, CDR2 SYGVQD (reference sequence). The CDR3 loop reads CASSEFAGTGDRNEQFF. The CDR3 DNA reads TGCGCCAGCAGTGAGTTTGCCGGGACAGGGGATAGAAATGAGCAGTTCTTC.

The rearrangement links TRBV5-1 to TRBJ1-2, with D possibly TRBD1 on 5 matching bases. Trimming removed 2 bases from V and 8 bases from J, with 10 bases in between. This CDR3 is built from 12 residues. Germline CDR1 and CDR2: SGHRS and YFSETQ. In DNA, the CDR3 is TGCGCCAGCAGCTTAAGGGGTGAGGGCTACACCTTC. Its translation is CASSLRGEGYTF.

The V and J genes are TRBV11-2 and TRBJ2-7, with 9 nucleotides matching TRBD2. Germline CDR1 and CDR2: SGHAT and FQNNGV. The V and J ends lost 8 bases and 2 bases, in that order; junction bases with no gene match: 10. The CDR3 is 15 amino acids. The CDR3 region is CASEGASGTPYEQYF. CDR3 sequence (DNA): TGTGCCAGCGAGGGTGCTAGCGGGACTCCCTACGAGCAGTACTTC. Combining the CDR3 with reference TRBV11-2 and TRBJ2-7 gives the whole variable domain EAGVAQSPRYKIIEKRQSVAFWCNPISGHATLYWYQQILGQGPKLLIQFQNNGVVDDSQLPKDRFSAERLKGVDSTLKIQPAKLEDSAVYLCASEGASGTPYEQYFGPGTRLTVT.

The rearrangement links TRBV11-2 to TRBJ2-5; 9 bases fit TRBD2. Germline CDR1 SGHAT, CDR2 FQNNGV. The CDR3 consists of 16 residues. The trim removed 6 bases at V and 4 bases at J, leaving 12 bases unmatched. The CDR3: CASSSGERGVGETQYF. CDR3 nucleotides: TGTGCCAGCAGTTCTGGGGAGCGGGGGGTAGGAGAGACCCAGTACTTC.

The CDR3 region has the DNA TGTGCCAGCTCATCGGGTACAGGGGGCGAGCAGTACTTC. It encodes CASSSGTGGEQYF. The genes are TRBV18 and TRBJ2-7; 8 bases align to TRBD1. CDR3 size: 13 residues. Looked up from germline, CDR1 is KGHSH and CDR2 is LQKENI. The junction had 6 bases not matched to a gene; V was cut back by 5 bases and J by 6 bases. The full variable domain, its missing parts supplied by reference TRBV18 and TRBJ2-7, is NAGVMQNPRHLVRRRGQEARLRCSPMKGHSHVYWYRQLPEEGLKFMVYLQKENIIDESGMPKERFSAEFPKEGPSILRIQQVVRGDSAAYFCASSSGTGGEQYFGPGTRLTVT.

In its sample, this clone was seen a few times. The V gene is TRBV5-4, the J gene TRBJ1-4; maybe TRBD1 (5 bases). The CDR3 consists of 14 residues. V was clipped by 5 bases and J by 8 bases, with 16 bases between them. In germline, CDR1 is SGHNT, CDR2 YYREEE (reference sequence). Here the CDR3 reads CASRAGRGSEKLFF. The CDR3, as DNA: TGTGCCAGCAGAGCCGGGAGGGGTAGCGAAAAACTGTTTTTT. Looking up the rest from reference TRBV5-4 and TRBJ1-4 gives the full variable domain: ETGVTQSPTHLIKTRGQQVTLRCSSQSGHNTVSWYQQALGQGPQFIFQYYREEENGRGNFPPRFSGLQFPNYSSELNVNALELDDSALYLCASRAGRGSEKLFFGSGTQLSVL.

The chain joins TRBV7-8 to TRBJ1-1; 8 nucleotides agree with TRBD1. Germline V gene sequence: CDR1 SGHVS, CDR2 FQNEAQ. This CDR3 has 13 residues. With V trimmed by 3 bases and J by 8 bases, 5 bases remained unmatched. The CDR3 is CASSFGQGEEAFF. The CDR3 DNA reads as TGTGCCAGCAGCTTCGGACAGGGTGAGGAAGCTTTCTTT.

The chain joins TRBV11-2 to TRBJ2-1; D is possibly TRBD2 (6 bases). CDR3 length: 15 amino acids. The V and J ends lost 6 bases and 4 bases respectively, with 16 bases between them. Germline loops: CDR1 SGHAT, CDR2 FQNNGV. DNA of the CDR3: TGTGCCAGCAGTTCTACGGGGACTCCGTACAATGAGCAGTTCTTC. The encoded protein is CASSSTGTPYNEQFF.

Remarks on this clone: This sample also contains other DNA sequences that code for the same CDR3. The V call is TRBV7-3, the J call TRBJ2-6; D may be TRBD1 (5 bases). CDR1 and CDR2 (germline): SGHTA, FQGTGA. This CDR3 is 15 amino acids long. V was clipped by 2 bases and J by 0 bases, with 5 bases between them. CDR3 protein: CASSLGASGANVLTF. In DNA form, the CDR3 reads TGTGCCAGCAGCTTAGGGGCCTCTGGGGCCAACGTCCTGACTTTC. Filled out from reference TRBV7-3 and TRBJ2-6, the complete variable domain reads GAGVSQTPSNKVTEKGKYVELRCDPISGHTALYWYRQSLGQGPEFLIYFQGTGAADDSGLPNDRFFAVRPEGSVSTLKIQRTERGDSAVYLCASSLGASGANVLTFGAGSRLTVL.

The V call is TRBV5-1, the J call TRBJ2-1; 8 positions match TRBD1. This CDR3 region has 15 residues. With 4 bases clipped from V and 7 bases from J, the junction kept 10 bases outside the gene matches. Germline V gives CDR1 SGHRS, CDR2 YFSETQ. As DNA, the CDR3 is TGCGCCAGCAGCCCCGAGGCAGGGGGCTTTAATGAGCAGTTCTTC. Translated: CASSPEAGGFNEQFF.

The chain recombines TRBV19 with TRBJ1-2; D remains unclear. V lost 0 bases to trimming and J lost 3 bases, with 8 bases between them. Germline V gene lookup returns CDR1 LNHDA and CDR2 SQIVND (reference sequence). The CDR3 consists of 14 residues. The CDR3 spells CASSIDPYDYGYTF. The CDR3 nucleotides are TGTGCCAGTAGTATAGATCCCTATGACTATGGCTACACCTTC.

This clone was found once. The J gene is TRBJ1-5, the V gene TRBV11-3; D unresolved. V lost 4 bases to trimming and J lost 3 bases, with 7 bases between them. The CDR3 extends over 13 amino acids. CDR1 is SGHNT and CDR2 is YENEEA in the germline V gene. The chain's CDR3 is CASSSQYNQPQHF. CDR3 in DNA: TGTGCCAGCAGCTCTCAGTACAATCAGCCCCAGCATTTT.

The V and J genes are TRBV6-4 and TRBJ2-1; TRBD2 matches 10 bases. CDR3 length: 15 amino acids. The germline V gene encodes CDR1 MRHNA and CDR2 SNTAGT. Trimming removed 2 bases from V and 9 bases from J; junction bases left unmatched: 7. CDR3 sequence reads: CASSDELAGVVEQFF. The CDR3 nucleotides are TGTGCCAGCAGTGACGAGCTAGCGGGAGTGGTTGAGCAGTTCTTC.

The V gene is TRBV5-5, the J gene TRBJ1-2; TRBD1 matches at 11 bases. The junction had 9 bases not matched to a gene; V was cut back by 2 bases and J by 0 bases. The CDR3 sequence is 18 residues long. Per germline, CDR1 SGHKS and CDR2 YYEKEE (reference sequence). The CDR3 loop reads CASSFTPGQGESNYGYTF. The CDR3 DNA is TGTGCCAGCAGCTTCACACCGGGACAGGGGGAATCTAACTATGGCTACACCTTC.

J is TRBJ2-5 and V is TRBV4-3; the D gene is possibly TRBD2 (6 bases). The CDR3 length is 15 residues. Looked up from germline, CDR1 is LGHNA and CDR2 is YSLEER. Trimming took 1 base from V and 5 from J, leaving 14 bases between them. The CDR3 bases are TGCGCCAGCAGCCAAGGGTTACCGGGAGTGGAGACCCAGTACTTC. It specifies CASSQGLPGVETQYF.